This TCR beta chain was captured in a study of T cell responses to AZD1222 COVID-19 vaccine. Whole-study results and caveats: Donors were mostly white British, more females; clonal diversity possibly underestimated.

The protocol was immunoSEQ multiplex PCR, while the TCRdb copy is restricted to in-frame clones and leaves out a portion. The table shows approximately 130,000 clones, with around nine tenths occurring only once. The CDR3 runs 14 residues. Germline CDR1 reads SGHRS; CDR2 reads YFSETQ. V gave up 0 bases and J gave up 6 bases, with 13 bases separating them. Points on this clone: Its antigen remains unknown.

V and J are TRBV5-1 and TRBJ2-7, with D possibly being TRBD2 (6 bases). Specimen: peripheral blood, collected 28 days after the second dose of the MenACWY control vaccine. The source of this sequence is an adult who received the MenACWY meningococcal vaccine as a control. CDR3 loop: CASSLDGQGGEQYF. The CDR3 bases are TGCGCCAGCAGCTTGGACGGTCAGGGAGGCGAGCAGTACTTC.